This T cell receptor beta chain was sequenced in a study of blood T cell repertoires in COVID-19. Looking at the study overall: The study drew acute and convalescent COVID-19 samples from the United States, Italy and Spain.

How the authors handled the data: Using reference gene primer amplification, nucleated cell counts were estimated. Generated by immunoSEQ multiplex PCR, the TCRdb table keeps only in-frame clones and is missing some. V, J and clone size are those of that table, while D and trimming were read from the DNA. Among 45,000 or so clones listed, around 85% were seen once. The CDR3 contains 15 residues. V shed 2 bases and J shed 0 bases, with 8 bases lying between them. Germline CDR1 GTSNPN, CDR2 SVGIG (reference sequence). Sequenced: peripheral blood. The source is a human donor in a cohort sampled during active COVID-19. The chain couples TRBV30 to TRBJ1-6; no definite D call. The CDR3 DNA follows: TGTGCCTGGAGTCCACAGAGCTCCTATAATTCACCCCTCCACTTT. Translated: CAWSPQSSYNSPLHF.